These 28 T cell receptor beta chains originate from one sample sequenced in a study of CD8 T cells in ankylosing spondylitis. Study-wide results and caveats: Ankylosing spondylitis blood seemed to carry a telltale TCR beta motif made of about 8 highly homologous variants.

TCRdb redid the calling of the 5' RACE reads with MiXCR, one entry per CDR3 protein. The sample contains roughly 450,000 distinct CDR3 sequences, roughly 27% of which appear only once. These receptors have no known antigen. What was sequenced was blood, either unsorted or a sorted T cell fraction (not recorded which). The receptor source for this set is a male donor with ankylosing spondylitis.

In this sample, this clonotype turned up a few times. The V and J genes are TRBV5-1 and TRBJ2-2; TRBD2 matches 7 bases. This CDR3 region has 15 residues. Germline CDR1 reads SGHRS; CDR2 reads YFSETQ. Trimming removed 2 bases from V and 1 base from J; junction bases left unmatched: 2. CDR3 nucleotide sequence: TGCGCCAGCAGCTTTGCGGGAGAGAACACCGGGGAGCTGTTTTTT. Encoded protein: CASSFAGENTGELFF.

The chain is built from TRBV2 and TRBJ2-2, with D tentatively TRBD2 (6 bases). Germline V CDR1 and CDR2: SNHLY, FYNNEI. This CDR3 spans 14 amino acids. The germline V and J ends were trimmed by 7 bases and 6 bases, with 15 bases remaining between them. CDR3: CASTAGRGAGELFF. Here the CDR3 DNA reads TGTGCCAGCACTGCGGGGAGAGGAGCCGGGGAGCTGTTTTTT.

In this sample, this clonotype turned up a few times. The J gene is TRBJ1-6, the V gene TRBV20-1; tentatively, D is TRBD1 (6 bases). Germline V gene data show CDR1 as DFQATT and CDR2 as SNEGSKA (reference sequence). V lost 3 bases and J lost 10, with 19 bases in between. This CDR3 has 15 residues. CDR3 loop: CSASKGQGKKSPLHF. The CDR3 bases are TGCAGTGCTAGTAAGGGGCAGGGGAAAAAATCACCCCTCCACTTT.

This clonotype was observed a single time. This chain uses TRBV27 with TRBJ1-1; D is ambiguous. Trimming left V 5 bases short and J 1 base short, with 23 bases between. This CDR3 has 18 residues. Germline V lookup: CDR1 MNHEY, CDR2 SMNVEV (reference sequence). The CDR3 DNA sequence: TGTGCCAGCAGTCCTCATAACGGGCACAAGGGAGAGAACACTGAAGCTTTCTTT. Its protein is CASSPHNGHKGENTEAFF.

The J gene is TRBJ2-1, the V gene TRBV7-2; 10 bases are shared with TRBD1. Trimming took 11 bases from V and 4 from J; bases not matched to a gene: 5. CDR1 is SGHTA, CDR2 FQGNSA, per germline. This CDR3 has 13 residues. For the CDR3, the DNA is TGTGCCGATGGGACAGGGGTATACAATGAGCAGTTCTTC. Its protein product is CADGTGVYNEQFF. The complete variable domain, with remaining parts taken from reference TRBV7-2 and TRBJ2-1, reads GAGVSQSPSNKVTEKGKDVELRCDPISGHTALYWYRQSLGQGLEFLIYFQGNSAPDKSGLPSDRFSAERTGGSVSTLTIQRTQQEDSAVYLCADGTGVYNEQFFGPGTRLTVL.

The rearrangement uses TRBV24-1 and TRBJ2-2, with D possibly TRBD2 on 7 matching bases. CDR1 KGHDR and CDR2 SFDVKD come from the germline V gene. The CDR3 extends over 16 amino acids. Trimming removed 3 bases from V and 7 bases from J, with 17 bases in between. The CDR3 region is CATSDPGGRRNGELFF. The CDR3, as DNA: TGTGCCACCAGTGATCCGGGGGGCAGACGAAACGGGGAGCTGTTTTTT.

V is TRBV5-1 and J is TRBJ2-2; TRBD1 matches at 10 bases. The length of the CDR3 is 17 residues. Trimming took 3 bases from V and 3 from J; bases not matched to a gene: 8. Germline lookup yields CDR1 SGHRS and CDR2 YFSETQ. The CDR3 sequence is CASSSAGTGEDTGELFF. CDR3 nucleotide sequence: TGCGCCAGCAGCTCAGCGGGGACAGGGGAGGACACCGGGGAGCTGTTTTTT.

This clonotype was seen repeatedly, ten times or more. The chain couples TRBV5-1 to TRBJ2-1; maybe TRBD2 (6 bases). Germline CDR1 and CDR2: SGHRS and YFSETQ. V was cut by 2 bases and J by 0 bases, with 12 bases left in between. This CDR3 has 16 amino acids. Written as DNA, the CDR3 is TGCGCCAGCAGCTTTAAGGACGGGAGCTCCTACAATGAGCAGTTCTTC. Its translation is CASSFKDGSSYNEQFF.

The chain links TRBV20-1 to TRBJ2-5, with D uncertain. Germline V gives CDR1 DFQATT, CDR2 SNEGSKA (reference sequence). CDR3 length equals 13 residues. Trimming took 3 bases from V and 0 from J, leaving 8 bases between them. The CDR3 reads CSARVSYQETQYF. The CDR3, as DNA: TGCAGTGCTAGGGTCAGTTACCAAGAGACCCAGTACTTC.

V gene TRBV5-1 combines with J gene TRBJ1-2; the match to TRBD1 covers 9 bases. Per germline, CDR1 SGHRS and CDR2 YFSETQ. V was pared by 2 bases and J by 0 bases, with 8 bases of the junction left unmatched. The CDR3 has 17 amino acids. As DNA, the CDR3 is TGCGCCAGCAGCTTCCTCACAGGGGGCGCGTCTAACTATGGCTACACCTTC. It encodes CASSFLTGGASNYGYTF.

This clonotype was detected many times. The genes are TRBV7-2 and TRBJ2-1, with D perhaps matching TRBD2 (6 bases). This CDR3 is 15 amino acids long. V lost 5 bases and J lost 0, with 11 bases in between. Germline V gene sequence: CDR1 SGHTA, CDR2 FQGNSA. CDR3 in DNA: TGTGCCAGCAGCCGGGACTCTAGCTCCTACAATGAGCAGTTCTTC. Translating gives CASSRDSSSYNEQFF.

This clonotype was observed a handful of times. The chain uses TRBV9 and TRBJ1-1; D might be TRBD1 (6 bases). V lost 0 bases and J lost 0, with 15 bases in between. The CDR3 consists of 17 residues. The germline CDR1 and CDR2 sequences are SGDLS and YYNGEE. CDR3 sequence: CASSVGPGGGMNTEAFF. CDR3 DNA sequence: TGTGCCAGCAGCGTAGGCCCGGGAGGGGGGATGAACACTGAAGCTTTCTTT.

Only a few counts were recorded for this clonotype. Written as DNA, the CDR3 is TGTGCCAGCTCACCAAGCGAACCGGGTCGGAATCAGCCCCAGCATTTT. Encoded protein: CASSPSEPGRNQPQHF. The chain carries TRBV18 and TRBJ1-5; D ambiguous. Per the germline V gene, CDR1 is KGHSH and CDR2 is LQKENI. The CDR3 runs 16 residues. Trimming stripped 2 bases from V and 4 bases from J, with 15 bases between.

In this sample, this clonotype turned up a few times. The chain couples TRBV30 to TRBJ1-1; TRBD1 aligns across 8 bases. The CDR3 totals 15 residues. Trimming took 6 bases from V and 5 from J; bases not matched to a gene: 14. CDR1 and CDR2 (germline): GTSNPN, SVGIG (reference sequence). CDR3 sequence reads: CACKTFSRGPTEAFF. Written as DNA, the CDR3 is TGTGCCTGTAAGACCTTTTCCAGGGGGCCTACTGAAGCTTTCTTT.

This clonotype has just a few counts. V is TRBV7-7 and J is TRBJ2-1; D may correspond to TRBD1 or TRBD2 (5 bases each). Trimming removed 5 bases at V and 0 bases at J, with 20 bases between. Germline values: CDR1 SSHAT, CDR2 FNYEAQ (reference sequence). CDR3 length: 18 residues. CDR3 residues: CASSPPPGKRGSYNEQFF. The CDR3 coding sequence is TGTGCCAGCAGCCCCCCTCCCGGAAAGAGGGGCTCCTACAATGAGCAGTTCTTC.

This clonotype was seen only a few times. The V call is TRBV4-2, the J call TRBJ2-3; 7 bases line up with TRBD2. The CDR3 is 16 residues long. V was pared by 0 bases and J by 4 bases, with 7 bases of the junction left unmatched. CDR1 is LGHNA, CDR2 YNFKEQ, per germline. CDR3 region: CASSQDEGGPADTQYF. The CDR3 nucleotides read TGTGCCAGCAGCCAAGATGAGGGAGGGCCCGCAGATACGCAGTATTTT.

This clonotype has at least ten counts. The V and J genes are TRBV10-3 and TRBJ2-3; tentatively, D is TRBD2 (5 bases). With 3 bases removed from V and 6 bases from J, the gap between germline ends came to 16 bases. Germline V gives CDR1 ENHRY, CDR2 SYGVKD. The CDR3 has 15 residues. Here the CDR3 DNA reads TGTGCCATCAGTGAATGGACTCGCGAACCGGATACGCAGTATTTT. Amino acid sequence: CAISEWTREPDTQYF.

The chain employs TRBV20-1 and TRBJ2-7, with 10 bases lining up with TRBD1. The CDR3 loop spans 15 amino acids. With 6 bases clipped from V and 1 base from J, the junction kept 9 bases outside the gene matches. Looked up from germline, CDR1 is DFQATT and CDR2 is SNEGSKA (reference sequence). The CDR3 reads CSAGPRDRGSYEQYF. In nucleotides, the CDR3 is TGCAGTGCGGGCCCTAGGGACAGGGGTTCCTACGAGCAGTACTTC.

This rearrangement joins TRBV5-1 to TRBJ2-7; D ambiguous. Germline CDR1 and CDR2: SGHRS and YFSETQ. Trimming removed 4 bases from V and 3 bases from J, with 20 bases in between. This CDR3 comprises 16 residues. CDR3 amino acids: CASSLEPQSSIYEQYF. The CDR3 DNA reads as TGCGCCAGCAGCCTGGAACCACAGTCGTCGATCTACGAGCAGTACTTC.

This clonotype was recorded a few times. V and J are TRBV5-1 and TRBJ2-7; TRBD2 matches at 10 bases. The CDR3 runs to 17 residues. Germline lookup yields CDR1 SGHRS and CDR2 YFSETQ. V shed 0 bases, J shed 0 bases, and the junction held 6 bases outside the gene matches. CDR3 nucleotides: TGCGCCAGCAGCTTGGAGGGGGTAGCGGGAGGCTCCTACGAGCAGTACGTC. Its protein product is CASSLEGVAGGSYEQYV.

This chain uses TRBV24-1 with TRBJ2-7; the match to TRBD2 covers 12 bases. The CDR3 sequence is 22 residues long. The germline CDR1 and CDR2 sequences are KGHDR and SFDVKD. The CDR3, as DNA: TGTGGCACCAGTGATTTGCAACTAGAGCTAGCGGGAGGGCCGAGGTCTCTCTACGAGCAGTACGTC. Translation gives CGTSDLQLELAGGPRSLYEQYV.

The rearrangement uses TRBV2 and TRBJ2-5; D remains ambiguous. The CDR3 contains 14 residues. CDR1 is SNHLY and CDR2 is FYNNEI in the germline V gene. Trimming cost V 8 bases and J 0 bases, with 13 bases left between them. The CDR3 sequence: CASWISPDQETQYF. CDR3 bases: TGTGCCAGCTGGATCTCGCCAGACCAAGAGACCCAGTACTTC.

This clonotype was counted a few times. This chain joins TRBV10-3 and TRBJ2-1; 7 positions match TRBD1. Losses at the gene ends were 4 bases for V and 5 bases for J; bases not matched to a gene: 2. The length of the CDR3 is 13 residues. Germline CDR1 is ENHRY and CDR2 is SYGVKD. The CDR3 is CAISGTGNNEQFF. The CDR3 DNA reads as TGTGCCATCAGTGGGACAGGTAACAATGAGCAGTTCTTC.

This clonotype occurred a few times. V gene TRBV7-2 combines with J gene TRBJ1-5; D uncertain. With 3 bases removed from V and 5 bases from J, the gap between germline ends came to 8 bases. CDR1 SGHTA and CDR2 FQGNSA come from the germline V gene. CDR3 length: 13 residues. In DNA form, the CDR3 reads TGTGCCAGCAGCTTCGGACCCGATCAGCCCCAGCATTTT. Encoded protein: CASSFGPDQPQHF.

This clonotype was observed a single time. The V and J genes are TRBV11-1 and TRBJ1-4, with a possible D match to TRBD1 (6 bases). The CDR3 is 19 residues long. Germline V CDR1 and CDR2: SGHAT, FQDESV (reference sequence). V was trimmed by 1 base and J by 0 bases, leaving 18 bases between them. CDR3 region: CASSLVGGPLVATNEKLFF. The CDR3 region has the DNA TGTGCCAGCAGCTTAGTGGGGGGCCCTCTTGTTGCAACTAATGAAAAACTGTTTTTT.

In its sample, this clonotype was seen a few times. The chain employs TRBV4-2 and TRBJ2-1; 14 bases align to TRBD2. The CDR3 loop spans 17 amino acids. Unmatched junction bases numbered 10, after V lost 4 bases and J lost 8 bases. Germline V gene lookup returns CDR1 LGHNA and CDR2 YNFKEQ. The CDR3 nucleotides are TGTGCCAGCAGCCCCAAAGGGGGGACTAGCGGGAGCTATGAGCAGTTCTTC. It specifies CASSPKGGTSGSYEQFF.

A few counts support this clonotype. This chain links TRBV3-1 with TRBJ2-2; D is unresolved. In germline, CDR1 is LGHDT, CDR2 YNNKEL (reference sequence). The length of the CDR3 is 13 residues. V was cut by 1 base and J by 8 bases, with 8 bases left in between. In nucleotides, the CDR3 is TGTGCCAGCAGCCAAGGGGTTGTAGGGGAGCTGTTTTTT. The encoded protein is CASSQGVVGELFF.

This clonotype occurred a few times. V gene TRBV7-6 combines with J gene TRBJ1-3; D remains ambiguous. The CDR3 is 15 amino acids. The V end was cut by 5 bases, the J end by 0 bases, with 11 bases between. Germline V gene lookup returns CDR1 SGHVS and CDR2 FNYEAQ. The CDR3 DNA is TGTGCCAGCAGCCCCGCTAGGAGCTCTGGAAACACCATATATTTT. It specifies CASSPARSSGNTIYF.